The 4 T cell receptor beta chains listed next were all sequenced from one sample in a study of shared clonotypes between healthy human individuals. Data came from immunoSEQ multiplex PCR; TCRdb stores just in-frame clones and leaves some out. The sample holds roughly 2.4 million clones, under 97% seen once. Sequenced sample: naive CD4+ T cells sorted from blood. Subset of the sample: CD45RA+ positively selected. The receptors derive from a man aged 18 to 29 in good health.

V and J are TRBV7-2 and TRBJ2-1, with 11 bases aligning to TRBD1. The CDR3 loop spans 15 amino acids. CDR1 is SGHTA, CDR2 FQGNSA, per germline. J gave up 6 bases and V 5 bases, and 6 bases lay outside the gene matches. In DNA form, the CDR3 reads TGTGCCAGCAGCCTGGACAGGGGGCGCGTCAATGAGCAGTTCTTC. Translating it yields CASSLDRGRVNEQFF.

The chain has TRBV7-2 and TRBJ2-4; no definite D call. Trimming pared 5 bases from V and 8 bases from J, leaving 19 bases between. The CDR3 has 15 residues. CDR1 is SGHTA and CDR2 is FQGNSA in the germline V gene. The CDR3 DNA reads as TGTGCCAGCAGCCATAGAATGGGATCCTGGGACATTCAGTACTTC. As protein: CASSHRMGSWDIQYF.

This sequence joins TRBV14 and TRBJ1-6, with TRBD1 identical over 10 bases. Trimming cost V 3 bases and J 10 bases; bases outside gene matches: 9. The CDR3 is made up of 16 amino acids. Looked up from germline, CDR1 is SGHDN and CDR2 is FVKESK. The CDR3 sequence is CASSQRPGQGSSPLHF. The CDR3 coding sequence is TGTGCCAGCAGCCAGCGACCGGGACAGGGGTCGTCACCCCTCCACTTT.

The chain combines TRBV10-1 with TRBJ2-7; 7 bases map to TRBD1. V shed 8 bases and J 3 bases; nucleotides not matched to a gene: 16. Per germline, CDR1 WNHNN and CDR2 SYGVQD (reference sequence). This CDR3 contains 16 residues. The CDR3 coding sequence is TGCGCCAGCCCCGCTACCGACAGGGTGGGGGACTACGAGCAGTACTTC. This encodes CASPATDRVGDYEQYF.